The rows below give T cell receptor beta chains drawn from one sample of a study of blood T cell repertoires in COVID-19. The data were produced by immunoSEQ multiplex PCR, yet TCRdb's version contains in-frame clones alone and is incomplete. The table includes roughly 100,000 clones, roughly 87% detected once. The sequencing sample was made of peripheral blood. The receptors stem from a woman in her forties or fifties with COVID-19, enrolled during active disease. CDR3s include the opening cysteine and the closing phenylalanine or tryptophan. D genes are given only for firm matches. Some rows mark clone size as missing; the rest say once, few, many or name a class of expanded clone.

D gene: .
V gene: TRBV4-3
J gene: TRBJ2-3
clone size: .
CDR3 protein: CASSHTLAGTDTQYF
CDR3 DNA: TGCGCCAGCAGCCACACTCTAGCTGGCACAGATACGCAGTATTTT

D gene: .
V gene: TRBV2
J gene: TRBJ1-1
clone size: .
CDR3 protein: CASNLGAVNTEAFF
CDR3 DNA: TGTGCCAGCAACCTGGGGGCGGTGAACACTGAAGCTTTCTTT

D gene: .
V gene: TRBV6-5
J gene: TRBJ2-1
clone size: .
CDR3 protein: CATRSPGLHEQFF
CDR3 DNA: TGTGCCACCAGGAGTCCGGGACTCCATGAGCAGTTCTTC

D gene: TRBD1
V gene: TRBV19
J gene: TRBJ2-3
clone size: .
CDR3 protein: CASSTRRDRGIDTQYF
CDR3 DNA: TGTGCCAGTAGTACTCGCCGGGACAGGGGTATAGATACGCAGTATTTT

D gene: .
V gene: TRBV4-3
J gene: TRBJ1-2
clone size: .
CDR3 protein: CASSQGGTSTRYTF
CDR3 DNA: TGCGCCAGCAGCCAGGGAGGGACATCCACGCGCTACACCTTC

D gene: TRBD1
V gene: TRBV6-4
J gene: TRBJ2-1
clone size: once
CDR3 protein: CASSDSPGQGHYNEQFF
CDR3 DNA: TGTGCCAGCAGTGACTCGCCGGGACAGGGACATTACAATGAGCAGTTCTTC

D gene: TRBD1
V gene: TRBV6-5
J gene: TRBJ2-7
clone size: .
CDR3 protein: CASKWTGLGDEQYF
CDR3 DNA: TGTGCCAGCAAATGGACAGGCCTCGGGGACGAGCAGTACTTC

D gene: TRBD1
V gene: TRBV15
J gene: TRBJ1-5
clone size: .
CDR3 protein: CATSRAGTGINQPQHF
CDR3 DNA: TGTGCCACCAGCAGAGCCGGGACAGGGATAAATCAGCCCCAGCATTTT

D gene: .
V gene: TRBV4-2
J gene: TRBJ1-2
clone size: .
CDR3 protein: CASSQDHEEANYGYTF
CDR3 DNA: TGTGCCAGCAGCCAAGATCACGAGGAGGCTAACTATGGCTACACCTTC

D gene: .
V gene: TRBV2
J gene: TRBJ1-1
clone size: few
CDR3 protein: CASNSGIFNTEAFF
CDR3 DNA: TGTGCCAGCAATTCAGGGATATTTAACACTGAAGCTTTCTTT

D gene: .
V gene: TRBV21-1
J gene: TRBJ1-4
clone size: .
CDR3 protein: CASSQLGQAERATNEKLFF
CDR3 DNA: TGTGCCAGCAGCCAGCTGGGACAGGCCGAAAGGGCAACTAATGAAAAACTGTTTTTT

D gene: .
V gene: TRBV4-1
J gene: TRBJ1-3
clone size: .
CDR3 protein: CASSQLGLAPEDTIYF
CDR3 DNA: TGCGCCAGCAGCCAACTCGGCCTGGCCCCCGAGGACACCATATATTTT

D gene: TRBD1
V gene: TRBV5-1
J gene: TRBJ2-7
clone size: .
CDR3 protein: CASSLAAGTGVYEQYF
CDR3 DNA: TGCGCCAGCAGCTTGGCTGCCGGGACAGGGGTATACGAGCAGTACTTC

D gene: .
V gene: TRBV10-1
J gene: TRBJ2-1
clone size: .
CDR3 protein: CASSDSGGSYNEQFF
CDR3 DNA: TGCGCCAGCAGCGATAGCGGTGGCTCCTACAATGAGCAGTTCTTC

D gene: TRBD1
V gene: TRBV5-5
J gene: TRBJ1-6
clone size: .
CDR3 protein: CASSAAGTGKSPLHF
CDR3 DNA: TGTGCCAGCAGCGCTGCCGGGACAGGGAAATCACCCCTCCACTTT

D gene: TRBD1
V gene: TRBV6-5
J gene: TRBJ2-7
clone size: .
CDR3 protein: CASTAGQGASYEQYF
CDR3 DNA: TGTGCCAGCACCGCCGGACAGGGGGCCTCCTACGAGCAGTACTTC

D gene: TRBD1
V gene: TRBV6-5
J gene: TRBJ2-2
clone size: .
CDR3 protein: CASSPGTANTGELFF
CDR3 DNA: TGTGCCAGCAGTCCTGGGACAGCGAACACCGGGGAGCTGTTTTTT

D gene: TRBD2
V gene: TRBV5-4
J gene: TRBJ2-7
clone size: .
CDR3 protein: CASSLGLAGILGEQYF
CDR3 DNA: TGTGCCAGCAGCTTGGGACTAGCGGGGATCTTAGGGGAGCAGTACTTC

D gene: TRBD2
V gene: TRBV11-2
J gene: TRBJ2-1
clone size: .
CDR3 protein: CASSFGGGAFYNEQFF
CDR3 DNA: TGTGCCAGCAGCTTTGGCGGGGGGGCCTTCTACAATGAGCAGTTCTTC

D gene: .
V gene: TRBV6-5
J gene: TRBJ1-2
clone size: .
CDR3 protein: CASSYSRALYYGYTF
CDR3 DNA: TGTGCCAGCAGTTACTCGAGGGCGCTTTACTATGGCTACACCTTC

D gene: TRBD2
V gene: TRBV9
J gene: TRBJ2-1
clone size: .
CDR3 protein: CASSVGLADSSYNEQFF
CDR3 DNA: TGTGCCAGCAGCGTAGGACTAGCCGACTCCTCCTACAATGAGCAGTTCTTC

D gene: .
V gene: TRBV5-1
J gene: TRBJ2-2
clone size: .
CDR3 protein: CASRFSDWDTGELFF
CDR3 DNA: TGCGCCAGCAGGTTTTCGGACTGGGACACCGGGGAGCTGTTTTTT

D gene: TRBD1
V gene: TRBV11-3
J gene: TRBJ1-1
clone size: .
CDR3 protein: CASSLGTGAVITEAFF
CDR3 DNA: TGTGCCAGCAGCCTGGGGACAGGGGCCGTGATAACTGAAGCTTTCTTT

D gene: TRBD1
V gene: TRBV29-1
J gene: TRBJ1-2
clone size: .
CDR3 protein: CSVGEDRDHYGYTF
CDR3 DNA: TGCAGCGTAGGGGAGGACAGGGATCACTATGGCTACACCTTC

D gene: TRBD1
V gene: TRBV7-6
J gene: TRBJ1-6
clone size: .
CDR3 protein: CASSPMEGGSNSPLHF
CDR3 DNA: TGTGCCAGCAGCCCGATGGAAGGGGGCAGCAATTCACCCCTCCACTTT

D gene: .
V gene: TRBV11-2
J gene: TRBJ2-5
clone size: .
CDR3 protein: CASRSMGGPRPAQYF
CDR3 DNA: TGTGCCAGCAGATCTATGGGGGGACCGAGGCCGGCCCAGTACTTC

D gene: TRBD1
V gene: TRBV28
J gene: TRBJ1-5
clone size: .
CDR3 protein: CASRQGTRQPQHF
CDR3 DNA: TGTGCCAGCAGACAGGGGACAAGGCAGCCCCAGCATTTT

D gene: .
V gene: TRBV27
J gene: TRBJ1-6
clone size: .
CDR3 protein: CASSMGTGNYNSPLHF
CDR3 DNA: TGTGCCAGCAGTATGGGAACAGGGAACTATAATTCACCCCTCCACTTT

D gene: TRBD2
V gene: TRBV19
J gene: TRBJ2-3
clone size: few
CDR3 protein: CASSLGGGSTDTQYF
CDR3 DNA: TGTGCCAGTAGTCTGGGCGGGGGGAGCACAGATACGCAGTATTTT

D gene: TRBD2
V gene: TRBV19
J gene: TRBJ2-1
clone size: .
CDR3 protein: CASSLLAGGSYNEQFF
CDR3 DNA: TGTGCCAGTAGCCTACTAGCGGGGGGATCTTACAATGAGCAGTTCTTC

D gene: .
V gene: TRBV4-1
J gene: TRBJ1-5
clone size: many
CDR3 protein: CASSQEGTQTNQPQHF
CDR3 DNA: TGCGCCAGCAGCCAAGAAGGGACACAAACAAATCAGCCCCAGCATTTT

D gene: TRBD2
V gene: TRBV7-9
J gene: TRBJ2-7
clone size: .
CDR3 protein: CASSSPGLAEEQYF
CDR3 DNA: TGTGCCAGCAGCTCCCCGGGACTAGCGGAAGAGCAGTACTTC

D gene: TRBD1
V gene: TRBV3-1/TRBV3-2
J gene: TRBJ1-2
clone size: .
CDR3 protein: CASSQDRGPTGTRRGYTF
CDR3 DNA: TGTGCCAGCAGCCAAGATCGGGGCCCGACAGGGACTAGACGTGGCTACACCTTC

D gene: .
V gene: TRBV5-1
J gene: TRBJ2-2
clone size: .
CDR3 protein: CASSLQGPHTGELFF
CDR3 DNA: TGCGCCAGCAGCCTACAGGGCCCTCACACCGGGGAGCTGTTTTTT

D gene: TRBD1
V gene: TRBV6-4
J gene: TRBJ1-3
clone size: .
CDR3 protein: CARSGTGVGNTIYF
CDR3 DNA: TGTGCCAGAAGCGGGACAGGGGTTGGAAACACCATATATTTT

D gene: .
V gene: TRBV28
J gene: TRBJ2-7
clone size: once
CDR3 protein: CASRMTGRTYEQYF
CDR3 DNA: TGTGCCAGCAGGATGACAGGGAGGACCTACGAGCAGTACTTC

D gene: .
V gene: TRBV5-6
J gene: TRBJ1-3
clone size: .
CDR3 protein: CASSARQAGNTIYF
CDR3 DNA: TGTGCCAGCAGCGCCAGACAGGCTGGAAACACCATATATTTT

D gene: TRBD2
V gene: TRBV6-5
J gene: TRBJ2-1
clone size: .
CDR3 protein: CASSYLTSVYNEQFF
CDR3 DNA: TGTGCCAGCAGTTACCTTACTAGCGTTTACAATGAGCAGTTCTTC

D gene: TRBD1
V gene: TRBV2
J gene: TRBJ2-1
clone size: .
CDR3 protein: CASRDRVYNEQFF
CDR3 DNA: TGTGCCAGCCGGGACAGGGTGTACAATGAGCAGTTCTTC

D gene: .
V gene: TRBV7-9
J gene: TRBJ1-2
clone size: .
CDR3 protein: CASSYVQGGDYGYTF
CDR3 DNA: TGTGCCAGCAGCTACGTACAGGGTGGAGACTATGGCTACACCTTC

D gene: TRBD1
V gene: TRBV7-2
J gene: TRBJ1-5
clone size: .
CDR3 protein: CASSFQGVTSNQPQHF
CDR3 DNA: TGTGCCAGCAGCTTTCAGGGGGTTACTAGCAATCAGCCCCAGCATTTT

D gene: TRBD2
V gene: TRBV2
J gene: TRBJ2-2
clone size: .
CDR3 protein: CASTAGVTGELFF
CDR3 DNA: TGTGCCAGCACCGCGGGAGTTACCGGGGAGCTGTTTTTT

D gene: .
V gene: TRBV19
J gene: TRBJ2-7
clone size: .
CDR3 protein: CASSPGTRYEQYF
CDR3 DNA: TGTGCCAGTAGTCCTGGGACTCGCTACGAGCAGTACTTC

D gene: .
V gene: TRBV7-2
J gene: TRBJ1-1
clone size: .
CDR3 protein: CASSLGGGRSMNTEAFF
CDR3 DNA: TGTGCCAGCAGCTTAGGGGGGGGCAGGAGCATGAACACTGAAGCTTTCTTT

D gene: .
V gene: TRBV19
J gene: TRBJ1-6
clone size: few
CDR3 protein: CASSISNNNSPLHF
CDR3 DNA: TGTGCCAGTAGTATATCTAATAATAATTCACCCCTCCACTTT

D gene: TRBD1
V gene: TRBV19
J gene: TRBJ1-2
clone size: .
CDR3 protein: CASSKRDRDGYTF
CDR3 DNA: TGTGCCAGTAGTAAAAGGGACAGGGATGGCTACACCTTC

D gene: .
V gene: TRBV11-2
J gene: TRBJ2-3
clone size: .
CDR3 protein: CASSSDQTGMSQYF
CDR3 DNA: TGTGCCAGCAGCTCGGACCAGACAGGCATGTCGCAGTATTTT